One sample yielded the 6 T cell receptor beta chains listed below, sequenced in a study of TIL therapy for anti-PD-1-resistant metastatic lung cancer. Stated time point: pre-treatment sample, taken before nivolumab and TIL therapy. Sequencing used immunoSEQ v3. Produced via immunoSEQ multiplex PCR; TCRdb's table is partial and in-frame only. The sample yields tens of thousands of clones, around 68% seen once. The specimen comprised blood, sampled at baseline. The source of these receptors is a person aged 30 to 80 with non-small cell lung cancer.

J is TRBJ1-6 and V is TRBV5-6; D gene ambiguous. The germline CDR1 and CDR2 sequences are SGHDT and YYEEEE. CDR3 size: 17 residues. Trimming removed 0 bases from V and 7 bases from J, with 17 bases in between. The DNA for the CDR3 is TGTGCCAGCAGCTTGGCAGCAGGATCGAACATCAATTCACCCCTCCACTTT. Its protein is CASSLAAGSNINSPLHF. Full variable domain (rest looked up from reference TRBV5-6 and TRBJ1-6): DAGVTQSPTHLIKTRGQQVTLRCSPKSGHDTVSWYQQALGQGPQFIFQYYEEEERQRGNFPDRFSGHQFPNYSSELNVNALLLGDSALYLCASSLAAGSNINSPLHFGNGTRLTVT.

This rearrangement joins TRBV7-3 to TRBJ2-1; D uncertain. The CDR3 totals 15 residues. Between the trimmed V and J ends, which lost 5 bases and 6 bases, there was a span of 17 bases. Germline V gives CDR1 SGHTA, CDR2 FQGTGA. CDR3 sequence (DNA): TGTGCCAGCAGCCCCAACAGCGCATCCCTCAATGAGCAGTTCTTC. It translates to CASSPNSASLNEQFF.

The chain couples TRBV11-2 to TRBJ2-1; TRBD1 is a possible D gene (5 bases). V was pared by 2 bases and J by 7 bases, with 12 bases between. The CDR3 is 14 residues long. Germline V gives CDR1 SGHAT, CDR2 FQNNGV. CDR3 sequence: CASSLSTGNNEQFF. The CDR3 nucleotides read TGTGCCAGCAGCTTATCAACAGGTAATAATGAGCAGTTCTTC.

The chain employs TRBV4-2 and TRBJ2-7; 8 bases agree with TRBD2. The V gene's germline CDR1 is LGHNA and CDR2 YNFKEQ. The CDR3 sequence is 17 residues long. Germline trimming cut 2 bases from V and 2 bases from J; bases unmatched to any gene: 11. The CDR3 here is CASSQKVTAGRAYEQYF. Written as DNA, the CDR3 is TGTGCCAGCAGCCAAAAGGTAACGGCCGGGAGGGCCTACGAGCAGTACTTC.

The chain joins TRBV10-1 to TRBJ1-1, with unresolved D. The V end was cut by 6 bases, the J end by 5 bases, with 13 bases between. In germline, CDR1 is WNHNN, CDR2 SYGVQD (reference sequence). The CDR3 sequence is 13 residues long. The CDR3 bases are TGCGCCAGCAGCCAAAGCCCGAGTACTGAAGCTTTCTTT. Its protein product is CASSQSPSTEAFF.

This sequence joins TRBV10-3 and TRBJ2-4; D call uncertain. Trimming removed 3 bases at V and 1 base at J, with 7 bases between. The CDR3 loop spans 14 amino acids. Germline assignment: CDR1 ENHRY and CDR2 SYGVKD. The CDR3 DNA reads TGTGCCATCAGTGACGGGCAGGCCAAAAACATTCAGTACTTC. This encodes CAISDGQAKNIQYF.